The clone carrying this T cell receptor (beta chain) was seen once. What it binds is not known. The source of the sample is a study of cytomegalovirus exposure and HLA in healthy donors. The study ran its PCR with 60 Vbeta and 13 Jbeta primers. Produced via immunoSEQ multiplex PCR; TCRdb's table is partial and in-frame only. Altogether some 150,000 clones are present, roughly 80% being singletons, with the ten largest covering around 3.4%. Study-wide results and limits: Analysis was performed later, and it showed HLA-associated TCR beta chains to be more clonally expanded than equally common others. Upon later analysis, TCR association rates were observed to vary by HLA locus, being highest for DRB1 and lowest for HLA-C. Prior analysis indicated that the majority of TCR beta V segments exhibited productivity approximately 87% or approximately 30% of the time.

Trimming stripped 0 bases from V and 4 bases from J, with 7 bases between. CDR1 is MNHNS and CDR2 is SASEGT in the germline V gene. The CDR3 is made up of 14 amino acids. The receptor was isolated from a man in his forties in good health and CMV-seronegative. Sequenced material: PBMCs. The chain carries TRBV6-1 and TRBJ2-1; possibly TRBD1 for D (5 bases). CDR3 residues: CASSEAGQYNEQFF. The DNA of the CDR3 is TGTGCCAGCAGTGAAGCGGGGCAATACAATGAGCAGTTCTTC.